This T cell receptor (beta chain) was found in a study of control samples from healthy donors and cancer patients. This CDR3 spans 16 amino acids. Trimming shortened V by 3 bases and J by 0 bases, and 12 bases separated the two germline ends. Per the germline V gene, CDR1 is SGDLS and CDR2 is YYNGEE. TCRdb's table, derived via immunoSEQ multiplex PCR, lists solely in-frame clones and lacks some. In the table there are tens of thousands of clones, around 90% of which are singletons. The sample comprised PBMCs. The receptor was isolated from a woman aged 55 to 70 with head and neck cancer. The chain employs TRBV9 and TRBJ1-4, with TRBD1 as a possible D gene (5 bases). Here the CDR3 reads CASSGGLDATNEKLFF. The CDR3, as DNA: TGTGCCAGCAGCGGGGGACTGGATGCAACTAATGAAAAACTGTTTTTT.